This record concerns one TCR beta chain sequence. Its antigen is as yet unknown. RNA transcripts served as template for amplifying TCR beta CDR3 sequences. Scientists carried out first-round RT-PCR using HTBI primers and then a second-round multiplex PCR. TCRdb reprocessed the multiplex PCR reads via MiXCR and lists one record per CDR3 protein. Of roughly 300,000 distinct CDR3 sequences in the sample, about a sixth are singletons; the top ten hold over 9%. This sample was taken from a study of Graves' ophthalmopathy and Graves' hyperthyroidism. Study-level points and caveats: With 70.59% sensitivity and around 79% specificity, the model predicted ophthalmopathy progression.

From germline, CDR1 is MNHNS and CDR2 SASEGT. V gave up 6 bases and J gave up 2 bases, with 10 bases separating them. The CDR3 sequence is 13 residues long. CAS ≥3, NOSPECS ≥4, moderate-to-severe activity and duration under 3 months marked donors with ophthalmopathy. Exclusion criteria comprised other autoimmune diseases, uncontrolled infections, pregnancy or lactation in patients. Diagnosis was based on clinical symptoms, serum thyroxine, TRAb, thyroid ultrasound and orbital computed tomography. This receptor was taken from an adult man with Graves' ophthalmopathy. Specimen: peripheral blood. V and J are TRBV6-1 and TRBJ1-2; no reliable D call. This CDR3 is CASRPRLNYGYTF. CDR3 bases: TGTGCCAGCAGGCCCCGGCTGAACTATGGCTACACCTTC.